The 5 T cell receptor beta chains below come from one sample, sequenced in a study of CD8 T cells in Susac syndrome. Random hexamers served to reverse transcribe about 0.45 to 1 ug RNA. TCRdb re-called the immunoSEQ multiplex PCR reads with MiXCR, one entry per CDR3 protein. The sample includes hundreds of thousands of distinct CDR3 sequences, more than 85% of them seen just once. Sequenced input: CD4+ T cells from PBMCs. Receptors originate from a human donor with multiple sclerosis.

J is TRBJ1-1 and V is TRBV19; no definite D call. Germline V gene lookup returns CDR1 LNHDA and CDR2 SQIVND (reference sequence). Trimming pared 7 bases from V and 9 bases from J, leaving 18 bases between. The CDR3 length is 13 residues. The CDR3 here is CASTLFTTGKAFF. The CDR3 bases are TGTGCCAGTACCTTATTCACCACGGGAAAAGCTTTCTTT.

The chain has TRBV9 and TRBJ2-2, with D unclear. This CDR3 region has 13 residues. Trimming shortened V by 0 bases and J by 5 bases, and 5 bases separated the two germline ends. Germline lookup yields CDR1 SGDLS and CDR2 YYNGEE. CDR3 nucleotide sequence: TGTGCCAGCAGCGTAGAAGGGACCGGGGAGCTGTTTTTT. Its protein product is CASSVEGTGELFF.

In its sample, this clonotype was seen once. The chain uses TRBV9 and TRBJ1-3; no reliable D call. This CDR3 region has 15 residues. Germline V lookup: CDR1 SGDLS, CDR2 YYNGEE. V was trimmed by 5 bases and J by 1 base, leaving 13 bases between them. CDR3 region: CASRDSHSSGNTIYF. In DNA, the CDR3 is TGTGCCAGCAGAGACTCTCACAGTTCTGGAAACACCATATATTTT.

Here the CDR3 DNA reads TGTGCCAGCAGTTTAGGAGACAGCTCCTACGAGCAGTACGTC. Amino acid sequence: CASSLGDSSYEQYV. The chain combines TRBV28 with TRBJ2-7; D might be TRBD1 (5 bases). The V gene lost 2 bases and the J gene lost 0 bases, with 8 bases spanning the gap. Germline V gene data show CDR1 as MDHEN and CDR2 as SYDVKM. The CDR3 has 14 residues.

The CDR3 protein is CASSLERGTGANVLTF. The CDR3 nucleotides read TGTGCCAGCAGCTTAGAAAGGGGTACTGGGGCCAACGTCCTGACTTTC. The J gene is TRBJ2-6, the V gene TRBV7-6, with D perhaps matching TRBD1 (5 bases). This CDR3 is built from 16 residues. Per the germline V gene, CDR1 is SGHVS and CDR2 is FNYEAQ. The V and J ends lost 1 base and 2 bases respectively, with 9 bases between them.